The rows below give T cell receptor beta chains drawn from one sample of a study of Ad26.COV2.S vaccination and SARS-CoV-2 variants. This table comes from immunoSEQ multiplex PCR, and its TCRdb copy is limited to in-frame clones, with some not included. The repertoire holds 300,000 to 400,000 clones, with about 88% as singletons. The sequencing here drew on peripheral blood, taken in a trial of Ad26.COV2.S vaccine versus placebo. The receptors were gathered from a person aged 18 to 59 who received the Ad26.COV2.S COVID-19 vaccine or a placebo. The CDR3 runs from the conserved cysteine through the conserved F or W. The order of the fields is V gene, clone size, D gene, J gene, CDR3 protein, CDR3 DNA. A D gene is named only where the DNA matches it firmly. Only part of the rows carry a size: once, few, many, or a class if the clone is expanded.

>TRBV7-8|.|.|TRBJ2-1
CAGSDYPGPWANEQFF
TGTGCCGGCTCGGACTATCCCGGTCCGTGGGCCAATGAGCAGTTCTTC
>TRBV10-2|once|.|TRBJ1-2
CASSEPGATGYGYTF
TGCGCCAGCAGTGAGCCGGGGGCTACGGGGTATGGCTACACCTTC
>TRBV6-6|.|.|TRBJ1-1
CASSYHASNTEAFF
TGTGCCAGCAGTTACCACGCGTCGAACACTGAAGCTTTCTTT
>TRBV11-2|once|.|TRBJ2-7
CASSSRGRAYEQYF
TGTGCCAGCAGCTCCCGAGGCAGAGCCTACGAGCAGTACTTC
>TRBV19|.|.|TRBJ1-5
CASSIIREDQPQHF
TGTGCCAGTAGTATCATCCGGGAAGATCAGCCCCAGCATTTT
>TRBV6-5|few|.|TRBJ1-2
CASSKGSGYTF
TGTGCCAGCAGTAAGGGTTCCGGCTACACCTTC
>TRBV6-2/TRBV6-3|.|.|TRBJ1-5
CASSFRTAYNQPQHF
TGTGCCAGCAGCTTCCGGACGGCCTACAATCAGCCCCAGCATTTT
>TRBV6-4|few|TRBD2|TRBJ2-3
CATGTSGGYPSTDTQYF
TGTGCCACCGGGACTAGCGGGGGGTACCCGAGCACAGATACGCAGTATTTT
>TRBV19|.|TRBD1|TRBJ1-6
CASSIYVWGQGDSPLHF
TGTGCCAGTAGTATTTATGTATGGGGACAGGGTGATTCACCCCTCCACTTT
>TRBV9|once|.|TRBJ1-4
CASSPKGPGPNEKLFF
TGTGCCAGCAGCCCCAAAGGCCCAGGCCCTAATGAAAAACTGTTTTTT
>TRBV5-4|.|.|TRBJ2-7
CASSSGGGSYEQYF
TGTGCCAGCAGTTCGGGTGGGGGCTCCTACGAGCAGTACTTC
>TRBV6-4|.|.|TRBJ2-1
CASSDGQLSREQFF
TGTGCCAGCAGTGACGGGCAGCTGAGTCGTGAGCAGTTCTTC
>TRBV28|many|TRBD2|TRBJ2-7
CASSPPAEARGGLYEQYF
TGTGCCAGCAGTCCCCCCGCCGAGGCTCGGGGGGGTCTCTACGAGCAGTACTTC
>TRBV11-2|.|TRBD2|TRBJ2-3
CASSLGVAGEADTQYF
TGTGCCAGCAGCTTAGGTGTAGCGGGGGAGGCAGATACGCAGTATTTT
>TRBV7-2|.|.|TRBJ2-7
CASSFQSFYEQYF
TGTGCCAGCAGCTTTCAGTCCTTCTACGAGCAGTACTTC
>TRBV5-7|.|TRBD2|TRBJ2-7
CASSSGGYEQYF
TGTGCCAGCAGCTCCGGGGGGTACGAGCAGTACTTC
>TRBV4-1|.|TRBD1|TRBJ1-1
CASSRDRAGTEAFF
TGCGCCAGCAGCCGGGACAGGGCGGGCACTGAAGCTTTCTTT
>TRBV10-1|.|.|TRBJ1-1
CASTLGVNTEAFF
TGCGCCAGCACCCTCGGGGTTAACACTGAAGCTTTCTTT
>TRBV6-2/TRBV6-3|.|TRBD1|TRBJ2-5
CASSSFQGVGETQYF
TGTGCCAGCAGTTCCTTTCAGGGGGTGGGAGAGACCCAGTACTTC
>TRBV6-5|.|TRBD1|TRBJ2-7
CASSPTGQGAYEQYF
TGTGCCAGCAGTCCCACGGGACAGGGGGCTTACGAGCAGTACTTC
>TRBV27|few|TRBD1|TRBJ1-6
CASRYLQGEPLHF
TGTGCCAGCAGATATTTACAGGGGGAACCCCTCCACTTT
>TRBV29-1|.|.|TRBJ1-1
CSVYDGKNTEAFF
TGCAGCGTTTACGATGGGAAGAACACTGAAGCTTTCTTT
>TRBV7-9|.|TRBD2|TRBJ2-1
CASSLFGGGNEQFF
TGTGCCAGCAGCTTATTTGGCGGGGGAAATGAGCAGTTCTTC
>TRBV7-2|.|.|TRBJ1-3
CASSLAGGNGNTIYF
TGTGCCAGCAGCTTAGCAGGGGGGAACGGAAACACCATATATTTT
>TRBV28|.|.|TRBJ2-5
CASSRQAYQETQYF
TGTGCCAGCAGCCGTCAGGCGTACCAAGAGACCCAGTACTTC
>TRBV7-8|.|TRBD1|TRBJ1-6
CASSYDRDRGLSSYNSPLHF
TGTGCCAGCAGCTATGACCGGGACAGGGGACTGAGCTCCTATAATTCACCCCTCCACTTT
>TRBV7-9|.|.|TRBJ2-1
CASTKRGLGDDEQFF
TGTGCCAGCACCAAGCGAGGGCTAGGTGACGATGAGCAGTTCTTC
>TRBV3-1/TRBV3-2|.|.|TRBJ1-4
CASSLRVGKGGLEKLFF
TGTGCCAGCAGCCTCAGAGTTGGTAAGGGAGGGTTGGAAAAACTGTTTTTT
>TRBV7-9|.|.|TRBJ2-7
CASSPTPVGSSYEQYF
TGTGCCAGCAGCCCCACCCCGGTTGGCTCATCCTACGAGCAGTACTTC
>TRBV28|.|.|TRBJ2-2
CAILGGTGELFF
TGTGCCATCTTAGGGGGCACCGGGGAGCTGTTTTTT